This is a list of T cell receptor beta chains from one sample in a study of monozygotic twins with inflammatory bowel disease. Reanalyzing the 5' RACE reads, TCRdb keeps one entry per CDR3 protein, without DNA. Recorded for this sample: 110,000 to 150,000 distinct CDR3 sequences. Sample: blood. The receptors were gathered from a human donor with ulcerative colitis or Crohn's disease, or a healthy co-twin of an affected twin (not recorded which). CDR3s include the opening cysteine and the closing phenylalanine or tryptophan.

j_gene,v_gene,CDR3aa
TRBJ2-5,TRBV28,CASSRSTGETQYF
TRBJ2-1,TRBV7-2,CASSTSGSHYNEQFF
TRBJ2-3,TRBV7-9,CASTLGDTQYF
TRBJ2-2,TRBV19,CASSIEGPGELFF
TRBJ2-7,TRBV4-2,CASSQDMRTSTYEQYF
TRBJ1-1,TRBV11-2,CASSLAGSNTEAFF
TRBJ2-2,TRBV19,CASSIRGRADTGELFF
TRBJ2-3,TRBV5-1,CASSLAGADTDTQYF
TRBJ1-2,TRBV6-2/TRBV6-3,CASSYGPGTDLYGYTF
TRBJ1-1,TRBV7-2,CASSPSGGRRGTEAFF
TRBJ2-1,TRBV7-3,CASSSPGGSSYNEQFF
TRBJ1-4,TRBV19,CASRVGPNEKLFF
TRBJ1-1,TRBV20-1,CSASQGSLWNTEAFF
TRBJ1-1,TRBV28,CASSFVNTEAFF
TRBJ1-1,TRBV5-1,CASSHPAGADTEAFF
TRBJ2-2,TRBV5-5,CASSLSLGGAGELFF
TRBJ1-1,TRBV7-9,CASSFGPGTEAFF
TRBJ2-7,TRBV7-6,CASSQLAGGYEQYF
TRBJ1-3,TRBV29-1,CSANTGSGNTIYF
TRBJ2-2,TRBV30,CAWSVATTNTGELFF